The 32 T cell receptor beta chains given below trace back to one sample, sequenced in a study of regulatory T cells in long-lasting Graves disease. Construction of the TCR beta libraries employed iRepertoire HTBI primers in conjunction with Arm-PCR of CDR3 regions. TCRdb redid the calling of the multiplex PCR reads with MiXCR, one entry per CDR3 protein. The table shows roughly 420,000 distinct CDR3 sequences, with less than 20% occurring only once. Time point here: newly diagnosed GD, antithyroid drugs for less than 3 months. Scientists built the TCR library using RNA that was extracted from PBMCs. Specimen: peripheral blood mononuclear cells (PBMCs), collected at new diagnosis, from a patient treated with antithyroid drugs. These receptors were collected from a female donor with Graves disease.

The V and J genes are TRBV12-3 or TRBV12-4 and TRBJ2-2; TRBD1 aligns across 11 bases. The CDR3 spans 18 residues. The V segment lost 3 bases and the J segment 3 bases; nucleotides outside the gene matches: 9. The CDR3 bases are TGTGCCAGCAGTTTTTGGACAGGGGGCGCGTGGGACACCGGGGAGCTGTTTTTT. Translated: CASSFWTGGAWDTGELFF.

The table lists this clonotype with many counts. The V call is TRBV11-2, the J call TRBJ1-2; D call uncertain. This CDR3 region has 12 residues. V shed 5 bases and J shed 4 bases, with 8 bases lying between them. Germline assignment: CDR1 SGHAT and CDR2 FQNNGV. CDR3 amino acids: CASSRESYGYTF. The CDR3 DNA is TGTGCCAGCAGCAGGGAGAGCTATGGCTACACCTTC. The variable domain in full, with the rest retrieved from reference TRBV11-2 and TRBJ1-2, is EAGVAQSPRYKIIEKRQSVAFWCNPISGHATLYWYQQILGQGPKLLIQFQNNGVVDDSQLPKDRFSAERLKGVDSTLKIQPAKLEDSAVYLCASSRESYGYTFGSGTRLTVV.

The V call is TRBV28, the J call TRBJ2-7; D may be TRBD1 (5 bases). The ends were cut back, 3 bases at V and 3 bases at J, with 18 bases in the middle. The length of the CDR3 is 16 residues. From germline, CDR1 is MDHEN and CDR2 SYDVKM. The CDR3: CASSFYSRPGRYEQYF. The DNA for the CDR3 is TGTGCCAGCAGTTTCTACTCCCGGCCAGGGCGCTACGAGCAGTACTTC.

A remark on this clonotype: A much more abundant neighbour one base away suggests this may be a read error. CDR3: CASSHRRGASNQPQHF. CDR3 in DNA: TGTGCCAGCAGCCATCGACGGGGGGCCAGCAATCAGCCCCAGCATTTT. This chain connects TRBV5-6 to TRBJ1-5; D is possibly TRBD1 (6 bases). This CDR3 is 16 amino acids long. Trimming removed 4 bases from V and 1 base from J, with 15 bases in between. Germline CDR1 reads SGHDT; CDR2 reads YYEEEE.

This sequence joins TRBV5-1 and TRBJ2-7, with 11 bases aligning to TRBD1. CDR1 and CDR2 from the germline V gene are SGHRS and YFSETQ. The CDR3 covers 15 residues. Unmatched junction bases numbered 4, after V lost 3 bases and J lost 2 bases. CDR3 region: CASSSRTGGTYEQYF. CDR3 DNA: TGCGCCAGCAGCTCCAGGACAGGGGGCACCTACGAGCAGTACTTC.

The chain joins TRBV11-2 to TRBJ2-3; D gene ambiguous. Trimming took 2 bases from V and 4 from J, leaving 10 bases between them. CDR1 and CDR2 from the germline V gene are SGHAT and FQNNGV. The CDR3 totals 14 residues. The CDR3 DNA reads as TGTGCCAGCAGCTTATCCCAAGCGTCAGATACGCAGTATTTT. It is translated as CASSLSQASDTQYF.

The table lists this clonotype with many counts. The chain has TRBV7-2 and TRBJ2-3, with no clear D. Germline V gene data show CDR1 as SGHTA and CDR2 as FQGNSA. Trimming took off 5 bases at V and 3 bases at J, with 12 bases between the two ends. There are 14 residues in the CDR3. CDR3 in DNA: TGTGCCAGCAGCCCCTGGGGTGCGACAGATACGCAGTATTTT. Amino acids: CASSPWGATDTQYF.

This clonotype was counted many times. This chain uses TRBV28 with TRBJ1-1; the D is unclear. This CDR3 has 14 amino acids. Germline CDR1 and CDR2: MDHEN and SYDVKM. V lost 2 bases to trimming and J lost 6 bases, with 13 bases between them. CDR3 coding DNA: TGTGCCAGCAGTTTAGACGGCAGGCGTCCTGAAGCTTTCTTT. Encoded protein: CASSLDGRRPEAFF.

This clonotype was recorded many times. The V call is TRBV3-1, the J call TRBJ2-5; 8 bases are shared with TRBD2. Per germline, CDR1 LGHDT and CDR2 YNNKEL (reference sequence). This CDR3 has 15 amino acids. V gave up 5 bases and J gave up 4 bases; unmatched junction bases: 9. The CDR3 region is CASSFTAGGAETQYF. The CDR3 DNA reads as TGTGCCAGCAGCTTCACGGCGGGAGGCGCAGAGACCCAGTACTTC.

This clonotype was detected many times. The chain couples TRBV13 to TRBJ2-1, with a possible D match to TRBD2 (6 bases). This CDR3 is built from 15 residues. CDR1 is PRHDT, CDR2 FYEKMQ, per germline (reference sequence). With 4 bases removed from V and 8 bases from J, the gap between germline ends came to 18 bases. Here the CDR3 reads CASSSFFRGSDEQFF. The CDR3 coding sequence is TGTGCCAGCAGCTCCTTCTTCCGGGGGAGCGATGAGCAGTTCTTC.

The sample holds many counts of this clonotype. The V call is TRBV6-1, the J call TRBJ2-1; 9 bases are shared with TRBD1. In germline, CDR1 is MNHNS, CDR2 SASEGT. V was pared by 6 bases and J by 2 bases, with 2 bases of the junction left unmatched. The CDR3 extends over 14 amino acids. Here the CDR3 DNA reads TGTGCCAGCAGCGGACAGGGGACCTACAATGAGCAGTTCTTC. This gives the protein CASSGQGTYNEQFF.

This clonotype has at least ten counts. The rearrangement joins TRBV10-3 to TRBJ1-2; D is unresolved. This CDR3 spans 15 amino acids. The V and J ends lost 10 bases and 3 bases respectively, with 21 bases between them. The germline V gene has CDR1 ENHRY and CDR2 SYGVKD. The CDR3 reads CATSLGQAGDYGYTF. Here the CDR3 DNA reads TGTGCCACCAGCTTAGGGCAGGCTGGGGACTATGGCTACACCTTC.

Of note for this clonotype: A single base is all that separates this from a far larger clone, so a read error is likely. Because the CDR3 is missing its conserved closing phenylalanine or tryptophan, this is likely a read error. This chain uses TRBV6-9 with TRBJ1-1; a possible D gene is TRBD1 (5 bases). CDR1 is MNHGY and CDR2 is SVAAGI in the germline V gene. The CDR3 covers 16 residues. The V and J ends lost 4 bases and 6 bases respectively, with 21 bases between them. As DNA, the CDR3 is TGTGCCAGCAGTTCAAGGGGAGGAGGACTCAACCCTGAAGCTTTCCTT. Protein product: CASSSRGGGLNPEAFL.

This clonotype showed up just a few times. The chain has TRBV19 and TRBJ2-2; 7 bases match TRBD1. The ends lost 0 bases at V and 0 bases at J; junction bases unmatched: 4. Germline-derived CDR1 and CDR2 are LNHDA and SQIVND (reference sequence). The CDR3 extends over 17 amino acids. The CDR3 loop is CASSIEEGASNTGELFF. The CDR3 coding sequence is TGTGCCAGTAGTATAGAAGAGGGGGCGTCGAACACCGGGGAGCTGTTTTTT.

This clonotype was observed at least ten times. The DNA of the CDR3 is TGCAGTGCTAGCTTTTTTGGCGGAGGGGGTGGTAGTAGCAATCAGCCCCAGCATTTT. Its translation is CSASFFGGGGGSSNQPQHF. The chain uses TRBV20-1 and TRBJ1-5; possibly TRBD1 for D (6 bases). Germline assignment: CDR1 DFQATT and CDR2 SNEGSKA (reference sequence). Trimming pared 3 bases from V and 0 bases from J, leaving 24 bases between. This CDR3 region has 19 residues.

Ten or more counts support this clonotype. The chain couples TRBV5-1 to TRBJ2-7, with 9 positions matching TRBD1. The V and J ends lost 4 bases and 0 bases, in that order; junction bases with no gene match: 8. The germline V gene has CDR1 SGHRS and CDR2 YFSETQ. The CDR3 spans 16 residues. The CDR3 loop is CASSKTGQGSSYEQYF. The CDR3 nucleotides read TGCGCCAGCAGCAAAACCGGACAGGGGAGCTCCTACGAGCAGTACTTC.

In its sample, this clonotype was seen many times. The chain recombines TRBV5-1 with TRBJ1-1; possibly TRBD1 for D (5 bases). V lost 2 bases and J lost 1, with 6 bases in between. The CDR3 runs to 13 residues. Germline V CDR1 and CDR2: SGHRS, YFSETQ. CDR3 DNA sequence: TGCGCCAGCAGCTTTGGGGCGAACACTGAAGCTTTCTTT. Protein: CASSFGANTEAFF.

This clonotype was seen many times. The J gene is TRBJ1-1, the V gene TRBV3-1; D unclear. The CDR3 is made up of 14 amino acids. From germline, CDR1 is LGHDT and CDR2 YNNKEL (reference sequence). Between the trimmed V and J ends, which lost 3 bases and 0 bases, there was a span of 8 bases. The CDR3 loop reads CASSQGSLNTEAFF. DNA for the CDR3: TGTGCCAGCAGCCAGGGCAGCCTGAACACTGAAGCTTTCTTT.

This clonotype occurred many times. The chain uses TRBV30 and TRBJ2-7, with 11 nucleotides matching TRBD1. The J segment lost 5 bases and the V segment lost 2 bases, leaving 5 bases of the junction unmatched. CDR3 length: 14 residues. Germline V gene data show CDR1 as GTSNPN and CDR2 as SVGIG (reference sequence). In DNA, the CDR3 is TGTGCCTGGAGTTCAGGACAGGGGGCCCACGAGCAGTACTTC. This translates into CAWSSGQGAHEQYF. Based on the CDR3 plus reference TRBV30 and TRBJ2-7, the full variable domain is SQTIHQWPATLVQPVGSPLSLECTVEGTSNPNLYWYRQAAGRGLQLLFYSVGIGQISSEVPQNLSASRPQDRQFILSSKKLLLSDSGFYLCAWSSGQGAHEQYFGPGTRLTVT.

V usage is TRBV7-3 and J usage is TRBJ2-1, with 7 bases lining up with TRBD1. The germline gives CDR1 SGHTA, CDR2 FQGTGA. CDR3 length equals 15 residues. With 2 bases clipped from V and 6 bases from J, the junction kept 7 bases outside the gene matches. CDR3: CASSLGTASVNEQFF. The CDR3 DNA reads TGTGCCAGCAGCTTAGGGACAGCATCAGTCAATGAGCAGTTCTTC.

This clonotype was picked up many times. J is TRBJ2-3 and V is TRBV7-2, with D perhaps TRBD1 (5 bases). Per the germline V gene, CDR1 is SGHTA and CDR2 is FQGNSA. Trimming removed 5 bases from V and 3 bases from J, with 15 bases in between. This CDR3 is 15 amino acids long. CDR3 amino acids: CASSTSLGVTDTQYF. The DNA of the CDR3 is TGTGCCAGCAGCACCTCTCTAGGGGTGACAGATACGCAGTATTTT.

This clonotype was observed a handful of times. This may come from a read error, since a much larger clone is one base off. The J gene is TRBJ2-2, the V gene TRBV28, with a tentative D call TRBD2 (6 bases). Germline lookup yields CDR1 MDHEN and CDR2 SYDVKM. The CDR3 is made up of 15 amino acids. The CDR3 spells CACSPWTMNTGELFF. The CDR3 DNA reads TGTGCCTGCAGCCCCTGGACTATGAACACCGGGGAGCTGTTTTTT.

This clonotype was seen only a few times. The genes are TRBV6-1 and TRBJ1-5, with D hard to call. V was clipped by 6 bases and J by 1 base, with 10 bases between them. There are 14 residues in the CDR3. Germline V gene sequence: CDR1 MNHNS, CDR2 SASEGT. CDR3 bases: TGTGCCAGCAGCGGTACACTGAGCAATCAGCCCCAGCATTTT. This codes for CASSGTLSNQPQHF.

The J gene is TRBJ2-3, the V gene TRBV28; possibly TRBD2 for D (5 bases). Trimming shortened V by 6 bases and J by 2 bases, and 12 bases separated the two germline ends. This CDR3 has 14 amino acids. The V gene's germline CDR1 is MDHEN and CDR2 SYDVKM. The CDR3 is CASSPSRDTDTQYF. The DNA for the CDR3 is TGTGCCAGCAGCCCATCCCGGGACACAGATACGCAGTATTTT.

On this clonotype itself: Given a much more abundant clone one base away, this may be a read error. This chain uses TRBV5-1 with TRBJ1-2, with D unresolved. V lost 7 bases and J lost 7, with 32 bases in between. CDR1 SGHRS and CDR2 YFSETQ come from the germline V gene. CDR3 size: 18 residues. The CDR3 protein is CASGRINPESPVGGGYTF. The CDR3 coding sequence is TGCGCCAGCGGCCGCATTAATCCCGAATCTCCGGTGGGAGGTGGCTACACCTTC.

The chain combines TRBV25-1 with TRBJ1-3; D might be TRBD1 (6 bases). Trimming left V 3 bases short and J 0 bases short, with 18 bases between. Germline-derived CDR1 and CDR2 are MGHDK and SYGVNS. The CDR3 sequence is 18 residues long. CDR3 region: CASSDPIPTGFSGNTIYF. The CDR3 coding sequence is TGTGCCAGCAGTGATCCCATCCCAACAGGGTTCTCTGGAAACACCATATATTTT. Supplemented by reference TRBV25-1 and TRBJ1-3, the full variable domain reads EADIYQTPRYLVIGTGKKITLECSQTMGHDKMYWYQQDPGMELHLIHYSYGVNSTEKGDLSSESTVSRIRTEHFPLTLESARPSHTSQYLCASSDPIPTGFSGNTIYFGEGSWLTVV.

The chain employs TRBV7-8 and TRBJ2-2; 9 nucleotides match TRBD1. V was pared by 5 bases and J by 4 bases, with 8 bases of the junction left unmatched. This CDR3 is built from 16 residues. Germline V gene lookup returns CDR1 SGHVS and CDR2 FQNEAQ. CDR3 nucleotide sequence: TGTGCCAGCAGCCTAAGACAGGGGGTGATCACCGGGGAGCTGTTTTTT. Translated: CASSLRQGVITGELFF. The variable domain in full, completed from reference TRBV7-8 and TRBJ2-2, reads GAGVSQSPRYKVAKRGQDVALRCDPISGHVSLFWYQQALGQGPEFLTYFQNEAQLDKSGLPSDRFFAERPEGSVSTLKIQRTQQEDSAVYLCASSLRQGVITGELFFGEGSRLTVL.

This clonotype was found many times. The chain carries TRBV3-1 and TRBJ2-7, with D perhaps matching TRBD1 (6 bases). Trimming took 1 base from V and 0 from J, leaving 7 bases between them. Germline V lookup: CDR1 LGHDT, CDR2 YNNKEL (reference sequence). The CDR3 is made up of 14 amino acids. Written as DNA, the CDR3 is TGTGCCAGCAGCCAAGTCAGGGGCTCCTACGAGCAGTACTTC. It translates to CASSQVRGSYEQYF.

In this sample, this clonotype turned up a few times. The V and J genes are TRBV6-2 or TRBV6-3 and TRBJ1-4, with TRBD1 matching over 9 bases. Germline V gives CDR1 MNHEY, CDR2 SVGEGT. The junction had 9 bases not matched to a gene; V was cut back by 5 bases and J by 8 bases. The CDR3 covers 15 residues. Here the CDR3 DNA reads TGTGCCAGCAGTCATCCAGGACAGGGGAAAGAAAAACTGTTTTTT. Translating it yields CASSHPGQGKEKLFF.

The sample holds many counts of this clonotype. This sequence joins TRBV13 and TRBJ2-5; D not resolved. Deletions cut 0 bases from V and 4 bases from J, with 6 bases between. In germline, CDR1 is PRHDT, CDR2 FYEKMQ (reference sequence). The CDR3 has 13 residues. As DNA, the CDR3 is TGTGCCAGCAGCTTAGGCGCGCCAGAGACCCAGTACTTC. As protein: CASSLGAPETQYF.

In this sample, this clonotype turned up a few times. This rearrangement joins TRBV10-2 to TRBJ2-1; unclear D gene. Germline V gene data show CDR1 as WSHSY and CDR2 as SAAADI. The CDR3 totals 11 residues. With 5 bases removed from V and 8 bases from J, the gap between germline ends came to 7 bases. The chain's CDR3 is CASSPEDEQFF. In DNA, the CDR3 is TGCGCCAGCAGTCCGGAAGATGAGCAGTTCTTC.

This clonotype has a handful of counts. This chain links TRBV4-3 with TRBJ1-2; D uncertain. The V and J ends lost 4 bases and 0 bases respectively, with 9 bases between them. Germline V gene data show CDR1 as LGHNA and CDR2 as YSLEER. The CDR3 is 14 residues long. The CDR3, as DNA: TGCGCCAGCAGCCTTTTCGTGGCTAACTATGGCTACACCTTC. This gives the protein CASSLFVANYGYTF.